These 11 T cell receptor beta chains originate from one sample sequenced in a study of blood T cells in healthy people across ages. A second PCR of about 7 to 11 cycles used a sample-barcoded 5' primer and a J-beta primer mix. In TCRdb, the 5' RACE reads were re-called with MiXCR into one record per CDR3 protein. The repertoire holds about 730,000 distinct CDR3 sequences, with more than 40% as singletons. Sequencing input: blood. These receptors were collected from a woman aged 55-69 years in good health.

As for this clonotype: The junction departs from germline at one end; a sequencing error may be responsible. The CDR3 DNA is TGTGTCAGCAGCTTAGATCGGGGCTCCTACAATGAGCAGTTCTTC. Its protein product is CVSSLDRGSYNEQFF. The chain links TRBV11-2 to TRBJ2-1; a weak D match, TRBD2 (5 bases). The CDR3 is made up of 15 amino acids. The germline V gene encodes CDR1 SGHAT and CDR2 FQNNGV.

This clonotype has only a few counts. The rearrangement joins TRBV7-9 to TRBJ2-7; TRBD1 matches at 7 bases. J gave up 1 base and V 5 bases, and 5 bases lay outside the gene matches. The CDR3 length is 14 residues. The germline gives CDR1 SEHNR, CDR2 FQNEAQ (reference sequence). CDR3 residues: CASSGQATSYEQYF. The CDR3 nucleotides are TGTGCCAGCAGCGGACAGGCAACTTCCTACGAGCAGTACTTC.

The V call is TRBV20-1, the J call TRBJ2-5; either TRBD1 or TRBD2 may fit D (7 bases each). With 3 bases removed from V and 4 bases from J, the gap between germline ends came to 18 bases. This CDR3 comprises 15 residues. Germline loops: CDR1 DFQATT, CDR2 SNEGSKA (reference sequence). The CDR3 sequence: CSASEAQGEGETQYF. In DNA, the CDR3 is TGCAGTGCTAGCGAAGCCCAGGGGGAGGGAGAGACCCAGTACTTC.

The chain carries TRBV6-5 and TRBJ2-6; no clear D. The CDR3 covers 15 residues. V lost 5 bases, J lost 0 bases, and 8 bases lay in between. Germline V gene lookup returns CDR1 MNHEY and CDR2 SVGAGI. The CDR3 nucleotides read TGTGCCAGCAGTGTCGGGCACTCTGGGGCCAACGTCCTGACTTTC. Translated, it gives CASSVGHSGANVLTF.

This clonotype appeared a few times. J is TRBJ1-5 and V is TRBV10-3, with D possibly being TRBD1 (5 bases). V was clipped by 8 bases and J by 6 bases, with 20 bases between them. This CDR3 region has 15 residues. The germline V gene has CDR1 ENHRY and CDR2 SYGVKD. The CDR3 DNA sequence: TGTGCCATCGCCAGGGACGCGCGGGATAGTCAGCCCCAGCATTTT. Amino acids: CAIARDARDSQPQHF.

Remarks on this clonotype: This may stem from a read error, because a much larger clone lies one nucleotide away. This chain uses TRBV20-1 with TRBJ2-3; TRBD1 matches 11 bases. Looked up from germline, CDR1 is DFQATT and CDR2 is SNEGSKA (reference sequence). This CDR3 has 14 residues. Trimming removed 3 bases from V and 2 bases from J; junction bases left unmatched: 1. CDR3 protein: CSARDRGHTDTQYF. CDR3 DNA: TGCAGTGCTAGGGACAGGGGGCACACAGATACGCAGTATTTT.

V is TRBV20-1 and J is TRBJ2-4; D tentatively fits TRBD1 or TRBD2 (6 bases each). The end of the DNA fits TRBJ2-5 better, so the J call may be wrong. The CDR3 contains 13 residues. Germline V gene sequence: CDR1 DFQATT, CDR2 SNEGSKA (reference sequence). CDR3 DNA sequence: TGCAGTGCGGCGGGGACACCCCAAGAGACCCAGTACTTC. It specifies CSAAGTPQETQYF.

The chain uses TRBV9 and TRBJ2-5; TRBD2 matches at 7 bases. V was clipped by 3 bases and J by 2 bases; unmatched bases: 13. The CDR3 length is 17 residues. In germline, CDR1 is SGDLS, CDR2 YYNGEE. The CDR3 DNA is TGTGCCAGCAGCGAGAGGGGTCTGGCGGGAGTGCAAGAGACCCAGTACTTC. This gives the protein CASSERGLAGVQETQYF.

The chain uses TRBV9 and TRBJ2-1; D tentatively reads TRBD1 or TRBD2 (5 bases each). The CDR3 is 14 amino acids. V lost 0 bases and J lost 15, with 19 bases in between. Germline CDR1 and CDR2: SGDLS and YYNGEE. CDR3 sequence: CASSVAGQPGSAFF. In DNA, the CDR3 is TGTGCCAGCAGCGTAGCGGGGCAGCCGGGGTCGGCGTTCTTC.

The rearrangement joins TRBV9 to TRBJ1-6; no firm D call. With 0 bases removed from V and 9 bases from J, the gap between germline ends came to 7 bases. CDR3 length equals 13 residues. Germline CDR1 SGDLS, CDR2 YYNGEE. CDR3 amino acids: CASSVVGVSPLHF. The CDR3 DNA is TGTGCCAGCAGCGTAGTAGGAGTTTCACCCCTCCACTTT.

V gene TRBV11-2 combines with J gene TRBJ2-1, with D uncertain. Germline lookup yields CDR1 SGHAT and CDR2 FQNNGV. The germline V and J ends were trimmed by 5 bases and 7 bases, with 15 bases remaining between them. The CDR3 runs 14 residues. As DNA, the CDR3 is TGTGCCAGCAGCCTCAGGTCGGCCGAGAATGAGCAGTTCTTC. Translation: CASSLRSAENEQFF.